The clone carrying this T cell receptor beta chain has a handful of counts. As yet, its antigen is unknown. This sample was taken from a study of T cells in Graves' hyperthyroidism and ophthalmopathy. Study results and caveats: Expanded thyroid clonotypes (above 0.001) were mostly also found in blood.

Patients were aged 18 to 65, had disease duration under 2 months, and had newly diagnosed hyperthyroidism. Together with thyroid ultrasound, orbital computed tomography, serum thyroxine and TRAb, clinical symptoms were used for diagnoses. The germline gives CDR1 SGHTA, CDR2 FQGNSA. Unmatched junction bases numbered 16, after V lost 4 bases and J lost 4 bases. CDR3 size: 17 residues. Researchers took RNA transcripts and amplified the TCR beta CDR3 regions from them. First-round RT-PCR of the TCR CDR3 relied on the HTBI primer set. TCRdb recomputed calls from the multiplex PCR reads with MiXCR, one row per CDR3 protein. The sample lists over 550,000 distinct CDR3 sequences, roughly a sixth occurring once.

The sequencing sample was made of blood. This chain uses TRBV7-2 with TRBJ2-7; TRBD1 matches at 7 bases. The sequence was obtained from a woman aged 18 to 35 with Graves' hyperthyroidism. CDR3 in DNA: TGTGCCAGCAGCTCCTACGACAGGGAAGTAGGAGGATACGAGCAGTACTTC. Its translation: CASSSYDREVGGYEQYF. The complete variable domain, with remaining parts taken from reference TRBV7-2 and TRBJ2-7, reads GAGVSQSPSNKVTEKGKDVELRCDPISGHTALYWYRQSLGQGLEFLIYFQGNSAPDKSGLPSDRFSAERTGGSVSTLTIQRTQQEDSAVYLCASSSYDREVGGYEQYFGPGTRLTVT.